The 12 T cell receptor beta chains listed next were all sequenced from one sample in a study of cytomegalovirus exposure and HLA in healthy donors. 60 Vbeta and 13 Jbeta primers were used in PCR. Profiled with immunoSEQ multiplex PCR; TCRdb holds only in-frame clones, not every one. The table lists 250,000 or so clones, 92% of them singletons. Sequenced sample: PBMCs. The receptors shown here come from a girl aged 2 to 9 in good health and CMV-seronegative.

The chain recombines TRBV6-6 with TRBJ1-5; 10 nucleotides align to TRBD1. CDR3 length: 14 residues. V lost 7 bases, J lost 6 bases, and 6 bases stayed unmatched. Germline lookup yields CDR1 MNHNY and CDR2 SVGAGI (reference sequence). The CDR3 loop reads CASKGQGGTQPQHF. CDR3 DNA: TGTGCCAGCAAAGGACAGGGGGGCACTCAGCCCCAGCATTTT.

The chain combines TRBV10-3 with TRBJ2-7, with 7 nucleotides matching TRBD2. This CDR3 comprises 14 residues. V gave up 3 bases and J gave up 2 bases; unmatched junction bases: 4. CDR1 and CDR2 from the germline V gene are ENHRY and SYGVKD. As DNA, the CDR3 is TGTGCCATCAGTGAAGCGGGACTCACCTACGAGCAGTACTTC. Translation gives CAISEAGLTYEQYF.

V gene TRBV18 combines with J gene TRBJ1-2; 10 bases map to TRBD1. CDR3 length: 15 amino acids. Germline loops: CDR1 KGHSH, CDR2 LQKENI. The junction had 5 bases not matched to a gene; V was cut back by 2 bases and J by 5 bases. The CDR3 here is CASSPLTGGAYGYTF. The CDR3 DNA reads TGTGCCAGCTCACCATTGACAGGGGGCGCATATGGCTACACCTTC. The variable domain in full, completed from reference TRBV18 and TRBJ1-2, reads NAGVMQNPRHLVRRRGQEARLRCSPMKGHSHVYWYRQLPEEGLKFMVYLQKENIIDESGMPKERFSAEFPKEGPSILRIQQVVRGDSAAYFCASSPLTGGAYGYTFGSGTRLTVV.

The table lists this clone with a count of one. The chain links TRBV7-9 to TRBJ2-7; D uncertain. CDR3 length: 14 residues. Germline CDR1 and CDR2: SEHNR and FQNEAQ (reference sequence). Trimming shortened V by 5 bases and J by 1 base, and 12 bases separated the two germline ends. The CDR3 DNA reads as TGTGCCAGCAGCCCGAGTGAGCTGTCCTACGAGCAGTACTTC. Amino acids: CASSPSELSYEQYF.

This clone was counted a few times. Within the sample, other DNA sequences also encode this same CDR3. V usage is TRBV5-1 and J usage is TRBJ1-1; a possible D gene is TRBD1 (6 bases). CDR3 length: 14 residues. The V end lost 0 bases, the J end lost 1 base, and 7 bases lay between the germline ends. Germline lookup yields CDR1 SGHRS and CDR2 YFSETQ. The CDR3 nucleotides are TGCGCCAGCAGCTTGGGAGGGGGGAACACTGAAGCTTTCTTT. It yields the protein CASSLGGGNTEAFF.

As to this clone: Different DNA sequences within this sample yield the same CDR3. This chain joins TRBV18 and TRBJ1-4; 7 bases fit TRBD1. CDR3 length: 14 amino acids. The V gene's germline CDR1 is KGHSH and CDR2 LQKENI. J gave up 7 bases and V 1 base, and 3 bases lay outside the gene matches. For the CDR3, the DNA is TGTGCCAGCTCACCACAGGGGGCAGCTGAAAAACTGTTTTTT. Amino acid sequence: CASSPQGAAEKLFF.

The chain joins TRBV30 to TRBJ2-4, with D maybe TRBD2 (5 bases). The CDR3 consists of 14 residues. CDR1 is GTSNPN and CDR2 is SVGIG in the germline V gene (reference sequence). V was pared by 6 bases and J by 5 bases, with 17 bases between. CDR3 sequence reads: CACEGLADQNIQYF. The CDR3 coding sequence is TGTGCCTGTGAGGGATTGGCAGACCAAAACATTCAGTACTTC.

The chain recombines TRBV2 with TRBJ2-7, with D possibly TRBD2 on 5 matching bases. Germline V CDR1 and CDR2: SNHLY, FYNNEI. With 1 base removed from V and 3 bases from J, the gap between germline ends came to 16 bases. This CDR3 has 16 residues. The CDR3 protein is CASSEEVWTLGYEQYF. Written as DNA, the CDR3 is TGTGCCAGCAGTGAAGAGGTCTGGACTCTCGGCTACGAGCAGTACTTC. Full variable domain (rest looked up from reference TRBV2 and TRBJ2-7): EPEVTQTPSHQVTQMGQEVILRCVPISNHLYFYWYRQILGQKVEFLVSFYNNEISEKSEIFDDQFSVERPDGSNFTLKIRSTKLEDSAMYFCASSEEVWTLGYEQYFGPGTRLTVT.

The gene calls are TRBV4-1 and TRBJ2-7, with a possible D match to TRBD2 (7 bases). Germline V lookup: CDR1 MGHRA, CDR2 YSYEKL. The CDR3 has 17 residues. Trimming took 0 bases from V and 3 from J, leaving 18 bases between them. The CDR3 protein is CASSQELGASGDYEQYF. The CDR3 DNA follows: TGCGCCAGCAGCCAAGAGCTGGGGGCTAGCGGCGACTACGAGCAGTACTTC.

The CDR3 is CASSFGQAREPQHF. CDR3 bases: TGTGCCAGCAGCTTTGGACAGGCCAGGGAGCCCCAGCATTTT. The rearrangement joins TRBV7-9 to TRBJ1-5; 7 bases match TRBD1. This CDR3 has 14 amino acids. V was pared by 3 bases and J by 8 bases, with 7 bases of the junction left unmatched. Per the germline V gene, CDR1 is SEHNR and CDR2 is FQNEAQ (reference sequence).

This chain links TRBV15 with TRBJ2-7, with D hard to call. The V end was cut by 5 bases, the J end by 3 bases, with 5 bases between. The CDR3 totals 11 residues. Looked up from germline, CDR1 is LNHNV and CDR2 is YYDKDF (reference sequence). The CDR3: CATSVGYEQYF. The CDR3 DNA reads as TGTGCCACCAGCGTCGGCTACGAGCAGTACTTC.

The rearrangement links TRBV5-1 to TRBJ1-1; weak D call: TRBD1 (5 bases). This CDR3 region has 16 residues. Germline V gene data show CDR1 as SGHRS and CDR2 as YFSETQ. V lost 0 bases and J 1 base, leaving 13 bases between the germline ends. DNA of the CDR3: TGCGCCAGCAGCTTGGATTCGGGGGGTAGGAACACTGAAGCTTTCTTT. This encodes CASSLDSGGRNTEAFF. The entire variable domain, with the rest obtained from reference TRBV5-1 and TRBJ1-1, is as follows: KAGVTQTPRYLIKTRGQQVTLSCSPISGHRSVSWYQQTPGQGLQFLFEYFSETQRNKGNFPGRFSGRQFSNSRSEMNVSTLELGDSALYLCASSLDSGGRNTEAFFGQGTRLTVV.